What follows describes a single T cell receptor beta chain. MiXCR, applied by TCRdb to the RT-PCR reads, yields one record per CDR3 protein. This table has about 110,000 distinct CDR3 sequences, about a third appearing once. This specimen comes from a study of patients and donors after allogeneic stem cell transplantation. The sequence came from a human donor who was either an allogeneic HSCT recipient or a stem cell or donor lymphocyte infusion donor (not recorded which). It is not recorded whose cells these are; they may come from a transplant donor. The sample consisted of blood, either unsorted or a sorted T cell fraction (not recorded which).

The chain's CDR3 is CASSQRHVQSAFF. The CDR3 DNA is TGTGCCAGCAGCCAACGTCATGTTCAATCAGCTTTCTTT. This chain joins TRBV4-2 and TRBJ1-1; unclear D gene. CDR3 length equals 13 residues. V lost 2 bases to trimming and J lost 10 bases, with 14 bases between them. CDR1 LGHNA and CDR2 YNFKEQ come from the germline V gene.